Below are 18 T cell receptor beta chains sequenced from a single sample in a study of sequential checkpoint blockade in melanoma. TCRdb's table, derived via immunoSEQ multiplex PCR, lists solely in-frame clones and lacks some. This sample has about 17,000 clones, with 60% to 80% found just once. Treatment denoted: randomized to nivolumab then ipilimumab (arm A) or the reverse (arm B). Here the sequenced sample was CD8+ T cells sorted from blood (inferred from file names), taken from a patient given nivolumab and ipilimumab in sequence. The receptors here all came from a human donor with melanoma.

This clone was detected a few times. The rearrangement links TRBV11-2 to TRBJ2-1; 11 bases match TRBD1. With V trimmed by 1 base and J by 7 bases, 3 bases remained unmatched. Germline CDR1 is SGHAT and CDR2 is FQNNGV. There are 15 residues in the CDR3. CDR3 nucleotides: TGTGCCAGCAGCTTAGCGGGACAGGGGGGAAATGAGCAGTTCTTC. This codes for CASSLAGQGGNEQFF.

The rearrangement uses TRBV10-1 and TRBJ1-2; the D gene is possibly TRBD1 (6 bases). The germline gives CDR1 WNHNN, CDR2 SYGVQD (reference sequence). This CDR3 has 18 amino acids. The V end lost 3 bases, the J end lost 0 bases, and 20 bases lay between the germline ends. The DNA for the CDR3 is TGCGCCAGCAGTGAACAACCGGGACAACCTGAAGCTAACTATGGCTACACCTTC. Protein: CASSEQPGQPEANYGYTF.

The chain uses TRBV27 and TRBJ1-5; a weak D match, TRBD1 (5 bases). Germline CDR1 MNHEY, CDR2 SMNVEV (reference sequence). This CDR3 has 15 residues. Trimming pared 7 bases from V and 0 bases from J, leaving 13 bases between. The CDR3 sequence is CASNPTVYSNQPQHF. The DNA for the CDR3 is TGTGCCAGCAACCCGACAGTTTATAGCAATCAGCCCCAGCATTTT.

This clone was recorded a few times. CDR3 region: CASSPLGPEVANTEAFF. In DNA form, the CDR3 reads TGTGCCAGCTCACCTCTGGGCCCGGAGGTGGCGAACACTGAAGCTTTCTTT. The rearrangement joins TRBV18 to TRBJ1-1; D is ambiguous. Germline V gives CDR1 KGHSH, CDR2 LQKENI. V was trimmed by 3 bases and J by 1 base, leaving 18 bases between them. The CDR3 runs to 17 residues.

V and J are TRBV30 and TRBJ2-5, with 7 nucleotides matching TRBD2. This CDR3 comprises 15 residues. The V gene's germline CDR1 is GTSNPN and CDR2 SVGIG (reference sequence). The V gene end was trimmed by 2 bases and the J gene end by 7 bases; junction bases not matched to a gene: 13. CDR3 protein: CAWSTGLGITGTQYF. In DNA, the CDR3 is TGTGCCTGGAGTACAGGACTAGGAATAACTGGGACCCAGTACTTC.

The gene calls are TRBV27 and TRBJ1-6; 7 bases map to TRBD1. Germline values: CDR1 MNHEY, CDR2 SMNVEV (reference sequence). The CDR3 runs to 13 residues. V dropped 5 bases and J dropped 10; count of bases not matched to a gene: 5. CDR3: CASSLQGRSPLHF. The CDR3 bases are TGTGCCAGCAGTCTACAGGGGCGATCACCCCTCCACTTT.

This clone has more than one count but fewer than ten. The V call is TRBV7-9, the J call TRBJ1-1; D remains ambiguous. Trimming took off 4 bases at V and 11 bases at J, with 8 bases between the two ends. In germline, CDR1 is SEHNR, CDR2 FQNEAQ (reference sequence). The CDR3 contains 10 residues. The CDR3 protein is CASSSIEAFF. The CDR3 nucleotides are TGTGCCAGCAGCTCAATCGAGGCTTTCTTT.

The chain links TRBV2 to TRBJ2-7, with 10 bases aligning to TRBD1. With 9 bases clipped from V and 9 bases from J, the junction kept 2 bases outside the gene matches. The CDR3 is 10 amino acids. Germline V gene lookup returns CDR1 SNHLY and CDR2 FYNNEI. In DNA form, the CDR3 reads TGTGCCAGGGGACAGGGGAGGCAGTACTTC. Translated: CARGQGRQYF.

The chain combines TRBV9 with TRBJ2-3, with 10 bases that match TRBD1. CDR3 length: 16 residues. Germline lookup yields CDR1 SGDLS and CDR2 YYNGEE. The V gene end was trimmed by 0 bases and the J gene end by 3 bases; junction bases not matched to a gene: 4. The CDR3, as DNA: TGTGCCAGCAGCGTAGGGGACAGGGGCGCGACAGATACGCAGTATTTT. Translation gives CASSVGDRGATDTQYF.

The chain carries TRBV10-2 and TRBJ2-7; TRBD1 agrees at 7 bases. The CDR3 loop spans 14 amino acids. V trimming: 6 bases; J trimming: 0 bases; junction bases outside the gene matches: 5. The V gene's germline CDR1 is WSHSY and CDR2 SAAADI. In DNA form, the CDR3 reads TGCGCCAGCAGGAGGACAGGTGTCTCCTACGAGCAGTACTTC. It encodes CASRRTGVSYEQYF.

The chain combines TRBV5-1 with TRBJ2-5, with D perhaps matching TRBD2 (7 bases). TRBJ2-7 explains the end of the DNA better; the J call may be wrong. CDR3 length: 15 amino acids. Germline V gene lookup returns CDR1 SGHRS and CDR2 YFSETQ. The CDR3 here is CASSLAGGQGYEQYF. Written as DNA, the CDR3 is TGCGCCAGCAGCTTGGCCGGGGGGCAAGGATACGAGCAGTACTTC.

A few counts support this clone. This chain joins TRBV7-3 and TRBJ2-3, with TRBD2 as a possible D gene (5 bases). The CDR3 has 15 residues. CDR1 is SGHTA, CDR2 FQGTGA, per germline. The V end lost 5 bases, the J end lost 2 bases, and 14 bases lay between the germline ends. CDR3 sequence: CASSPNPADTDTQYF. The CDR3 nucleotides read TGTGCCAGCAGCCCAAACCCAGCGGACACAGATACGCAGTATTTT.

This clone came up a few times. V usage is TRBV7-8 and J usage is TRBJ2-7; D perhaps matches TRBD1 (5 bases). Trimming shortened V by 0 bases and J by 4 bases, and 13 bases separated the two germline ends. CDR3 length: 15 amino acids. Germline-derived CDR1 and CDR2 are SGHVS and FQNEAQ. CDR3 residues: CASSLAVTGIYEQYV. The CDR3 nucleotides read TGTGCCAGCAGCTTAGCGGTCACAGGAATTTACGAGCAGTACGTC.

This clone appeared a single time. The chain couples TRBV27 to TRBJ1-5; D may be TRBD1 (5 bases). CDR1 MNHEY and CDR2 SMNVEV come from the germline V gene (reference sequence). The V gene lost 8 bases and the J gene lost 6 bases, with 11 bases spanning the gap. The CDR3 spans 12 residues. The CDR3 is CASWQGAQPQHF. The CDR3 DNA reads TGTGCCAGCTGGCAAGGGGCTCAGCCCCAGCATTTT.

This clone has more than one count but fewer than ten. The chain carries TRBV7-3 and TRBJ1-1; D gene ambiguous. CDR1 SGHTA and CDR2 FQGTGA come from the germline V gene. CDR3 length: 12 residues. Trimming stripped 4 bases from V and 5 bases from J, with 8 bases between. The DNA for the CDR3 is TGTGCCAGCAGCTCAGGTGGGACTGAAGCTTTCTTT. This codes for CASSSGGTEAFF.

The chain has TRBV7-3 and TRBJ2-2; D is possibly TRBD2 (6 bases). Germline CDR1 SGHTA, CDR2 FQGTGA. CDR3 length: 15 residues. Trimming took off 5 bases at V and 5 bases at J, with 15 bases between the two ends. The CDR3 sequence: CASSRTGGLTGELFF. DNA for the CDR3: TGTGCCAGCAGCAGGACTGGGGGGTTGACCGGGGAGCTGTTTTTT.

This clone has just a few counts. The chain is built from TRBV6-5 and TRBJ1-6, with 9 bases fitting TRBD1. Germline V gene data show CDR1 as MNHEY and CDR2 as SVGAGI. The CDR3 consists of 15 residues. V lost 5 bases to trimming and J lost 7 bases; unmatched junction nucleotides: 6. The CDR3 spells CASSPPTGGNSPLHF. The CDR3 DNA reads TGTGCCAGCAGTCCGCCGACAGGGGGGAATTCACCCCTCCACTTT.

This clone is labeled large. V gene TRBV7-9 combines with J gene TRBJ1-1; weak D call: TRBD1 (6 bases). Trimming shortened V by 4 bases and J by 0 bases, and 18 bases separated the two germline ends. CDR3 length: 17 amino acids. Germline V gives CDR1 SEHNR, CDR2 FQNEAQ (reference sequence). The CDR3 reads CASSSTEGGKMNTEAFF. CDR3 sequence (DNA): TGTGCCAGCAGCTCCACCGAGGGGGGGAAGATGAACACTGAAGCTTTCTTT.